One and the same sample provided the 29 T cell receptor beta chains below, sequenced in a study of shared clonotypes between healthy human individuals. The protocol was immunoSEQ multiplex PCR, while the TCRdb copy is restricted to in-frame clones and leaves out a portion. The sample lists approximately 940,000 clones, 76% occurring once. Sequenced: memory CD4+ T cells sorted from blood. The subset was: CD45RA-negative fraction. Receptors were obtained from a man aged 18 to 30 in good health.

V gene TRBV6-1 combines with J gene TRBJ2-5, with TRBD1 matching 11 bases. Germline assignment: CDR1 MNHNS and CDR2 SASEGT. The CDR3 runs 16 residues. Trimming cost V 4 bases and J 5 bases; bases outside gene matches: 9. CDR3 protein: CASSGRIGTGGETQYF. CDR3 DNA sequence: TGTGCCAGCAGTGGGAGGATAGGGACAGGGGGTGAGACCCAGTACTTC.

This chain links TRBV9 with TRBJ1-1; D not certain. The CDR3 length is 14 residues. Trimming took 4 bases from V and 0 from J, leaving 10 bases between them. The V gene's germline CDR1 is SGDLS and CDR2 YYNGEE. The CDR3 DNA is TGTGCCAGCAGCCCCCATCAGGTGAACACTGAAGCTTTCTTT. Translated: CASSPHQVNTEAFF.

J is TRBJ2-5 and V is TRBV7-2; D is undetermined. The CDR3 consists of 13 residues. V dropped 2 bases and J dropped 1 base, with 5 bases sitting between them. Germline CDR1 reads SGHTA; CDR2 reads FQGNSA. CDR3 DNA: TGTGCCAGCAGCTTATTCAGCCAAGAGACCCAGTACTTC. Translating it yields CASSLFSQETQYF.

With respect to this clone: A far bigger clonotype differs at one base, so this is likely a read error. The sample contains more than one DNA sequence encoding this CDR3. The chain has TRBV19 and TRBJ1-5; 8 bases fit TRBD1. CDR1 LNHDA and CDR2 SQIVND come from the germline V gene (reference sequence). This CDR3 contains 13 residues. The V segment lost 5 bases and the J segment 6 bases; nucleotides outside the gene matches: 3. The CDR3 nucleotides are TGTGCCAGTAGTCAGGGGGCGGGTCAGCCCCAGCATTTT. Translated, it gives CASSQGAGQPQHF.

The chain uses TRBV18 and TRBJ2-1; D call uncertain. V was shortened by 3 bases and J by 9 bases, with 15 bases between the two germline ends. In germline, CDR1 is KGHSH, CDR2 LQKENI. The CDR3 length is 14 residues. The CDR3 loop is CASSPPIHRGEQFF. CDR3 in DNA: TGTGCCAGCTCACCCCCGATACATCGCGGTGAGCAGTTCTTC. Using reference TRBV18 and TRBJ2-1 for the parts outside the CDR3, the full variable domain is NAGVMQNPRHLVRRRGQEARLRCSPMKGHSHVYWYRQLPEEGLKFMVYLQKENIIDESGMPKERFSAEFPKEGPSILRIQQVVRGDSAAYFCASSPPIHRGEQFFGPGTRLTVL.

This clone was picked up one time. The chain couples TRBV5-4 to TRBJ1-4; D is undetermined. Trimming left V 1 base short and J 8 bases short, with 12 bases between. The V gene's germline CDR1 is SGHNT and CDR2 YYREEE (reference sequence). The CDR3 sequence is 14 residues long. The CDR3 sequence: CASSLTSRGEKLFF. The CDR3 nucleotides read TGTGCCAGCAGCTTGACATCCCGAGGAGAAAAACTGTTTTTT.

This chain connects TRBV27 to TRBJ2-5; D not certain. The DNA end favors TRBJ2-7, so the J call may be wrong. The CDR3 runs 12 residues. Germline CDR1 MNHEY, CDR2 SMNVEV (reference sequence). CDR3 sequence (DNA): TGTGCCAGCGGGTCCCAGGCCTACGAGCAGTACTTC. Protein sequence: CASGSQAYEQYF.

This clone was seen a single time. This chain links TRBV5-1 with TRBJ2-7; D is perhaps TRBD1 or TRBD2 (5 bases each). In germline, CDR1 is SGHRS, CDR2 YFSETQ. V lost 5 bases and J 3 bases, leaving 12 bases between the germline ends. This CDR3 contains 13 residues. CDR3 DNA sequence: TGCGCCAGCAGGGGGACCCTTGACTACGAGCAGTACTTC. Amino acids: CASRGTLDYEQYF. Complete variable domain (other parts from reference TRBV5-1 and TRBJ2-7): KAGVTQTPRYLIKTRGQQVTLSCSPISGHRSVSWYQQTPGQGLQFLFEYFSETQRNKGNFPGRFSGRQFSNSRSEMNVSTLELGDSALYLCASRGTLDYEQYFGPGTRLTVT.

The chain links TRBV4-1 to TRBJ1-2; D may be TRBD1 (6 bases). CDR1 is MGHRA, CDR2 YSYEKL, per germline. V lost 0 bases and J 5 bases, leaving 7 bases between the germline ends. This CDR3 is 13 amino acids long. The chain's CDR3 is CASSQEGGYGYTF. As DNA, the CDR3 is TGCGCCAGCAGCCAAGAAGGGGGATATGGCTACACCTTC.

In its sample, this clone was seen a few times. The CDR3 reads CASGTGGTEAFF. The CDR3 nucleotides are TGTGCCTCAGGGACAGGGGGCACTGAAGCTTTCTTT. The chain is built from TRBV30 and TRBJ1-1; 11 bases fit TRBD1. The CDR3 length is 12 residues. CDR1 and CDR2 (germline): GTSNPN, SVGIG (reference sequence). After removal of 7 bases from V and 4 bases from J, the junction contained 2 bases not matched to a gene. Full variable domain (outside the CDR3, taken from reference TRBV30 and TRBJ1-1): SQTIHQWPATLVQPVGSPLSLECTVEGTSNPNLYWYRQAAGRGLQLLFYSVGIGQISSEVPQNLSASRPQDRQFILSSKKLLLSDSGFYLCASGTGGTEAFFGQGTRLTVV.

A note on this clone: Other DNA sequences within the sample encode an identical CDR3. The chain is built from TRBV9 and TRBJ2-2; D remains ambiguous. V was clipped by 0 bases and J by 3 bases, with 6 bases between them. Germline assignment: CDR1 SGDLS and CDR2 YYNGEE. The CDR3 sequence is 14 residues long. This CDR3 reads CASSVAWDTGELFF. The CDR3 bases are TGTGCCAGCAGCGTAGCGTGGGACACCGGGGAGCTGTTTTTT.

The V and J genes are TRBV11-2 and TRBJ1-2; D not certain. The CDR3 consists of 15 residues. In germline, CDR1 is SGHAT, CDR2 FQNNGV. V gave up 5 bases and J gave up 0 bases, with 13 bases separating them. CDR3 nucleotide sequence: TGTGCCAGCAGCCCGAACAGTCAAACTAACTATGGCTACACCTTC. Protein sequence: CASSPNSQTNYGYTF.

This clone has a count of ten or more. The chain carries TRBV19 and TRBJ2-7; 10 bases fit TRBD1. CDR1 and CDR2 from the germline V gene are LNHDA and SQIVND (reference sequence). This CDR3 has 12 residues. The trim removed 8 bases at V and 7 bases at J, leaving 5 bases unmatched. The CDR3 DNA sequence: TGTGCCAGTGGAGACAGGGGGCGAGAGCAGTACTTC. Translation gives CASGDRGREQYF.

Only a few counts were recorded for this clone. This chain joins TRBV10-1 and TRBJ2-4; a possible D gene is TRBD1 (6 bases). V dropped 10 bases and J dropped 5 bases, with 27 bases sitting between them. This CDR3 is built from 17 residues. Germline lookup yields CDR1 WNHNN and CDR2 SYGVQD (reference sequence). The CDR3 region is CATLWGHGPRKENIQYF. The DNA of the CDR3 is TGCGCCACCTTGTGGGGACACGGCCCCAGAAAGGAAAACATTCAGTACTTC.

This clone appeared a few times. V gene TRBV18 combines with J gene TRBJ2-7; 10 bases match TRBD2. V gave up 3 bases and J gave up 7 bases; unmatched junction bases: 12. CDR3 length: 16 amino acids. The germline V gene has CDR1 KGHSH and CDR2 LQKENI. The CDR3 reads CASSPTILAGMGEQYF. The CDR3 DNA follows: TGTGCCAGCTCACCGACCATACTAGCGGGAATGGGGGAGCAGTACTTC. The full variable domain, completed using reference TRBV18 and TRBJ2-7, is NAGVMQNPRHLVRRRGQEARLRCSPMKGHSHVYWYRQLPEEGLKFMVYLQKENIIDESGMPKERFSAEFPKEGPSILRIQQVVRGDSAAYFCASSPTILAGMGEQYFGPGTRLTVT.

The V gene is TRBV25-1, the J gene TRBJ2-2; 7 bases align to TRBD1. Germline V lookup: CDR1 MGHDK, CDR2 SYGVNS. This CDR3 region has 11 residues. V trimming: 9 bases; J trimming: 11 bases; junction bases outside the gene matches: 6. Here the CDR3 reads CASSRQGELFF. The CDR3 DNA reads TGTGCCAGTTCTAGACAGGGAGAGCTGTTTTTT.

The chain joins TRBV7-9 to TRBJ2-7; D is uncertain. This CDR3 is built from 13 residues. V shed 3 bases and J shed 2 bases, with 8 bases lying between them. CDR1 SEHNR and CDR2 FQNEAQ come from the germline V gene (reference sequence). In DNA form, the CDR3 reads TGTGCCAGCAGCTTTGATGTGACCTACGAGCAGTACTTC. Protein sequence: CASSFDVTYEQYF. The entire variable domain, with the rest obtained from reference TRBV7-9 and TRBJ2-7, is as follows: DTGVSQNPRHKITKRGQNVTFRCDPISEHNRLYWYRQTLGQGPEFLTYFQNEAQLEKSRLLSDRFSAERPKGSFSTLEIQRTEQGDSAMYLCASSFDVTYEQYFGPGTRLTVT.

This clone was seen at least ten times. Other nucleotide sequences from this sample produce the same CDR3. The chain combines TRBV29-1 with TRBJ2-5; a possible D gene is TRBD2 (5 bases). The CDR3 consists of 12 residues. From germline, CDR1 is SQVTM and CDR2 ANQGSEA. Trimming cost V 4 bases and J 1 base, with 7 bases left between them. CDR3 in DNA: TGCAGCGTTGCCCGGGGCCAAGAGACCCAGTACTTC. Translating it yields CSVARGQETQYF.

This chain uses TRBV5-6 with TRBJ1-4; TRBD1 matches 8 bases. The germline gives CDR1 SGHDT, CDR2 YYEEEE. The CDR3 contains 15 residues. The V segment lost 1 base and the J segment 4 bases; nucleotides outside the gene matches: 3. The CDR3 region has the DNA TGTGCCAGCAGCTTGAAGACAGGGGTTAATGAAAAACTGTTTTTT. It translates to CASSLKTGVNEKLFF. Full variable domain (remainder filled in from reference TRBV5-6 and TRBJ1-4): DAGVTQSPTHLIKTRGQQVTLRCSPKSGHDTVSWYQQALGQGPQFIFQYYEEEERQRGNFPDRFSGHQFPNYSSELNVNALLLGDSALYLCASSLKTGVNEKLFFGSGTQLSVL.

The rearrangement joins TRBV5-4 to TRBJ2-3, with 10 nucleotides matching TRBD2. There are 17 residues in the CDR3. V lost 4 bases and J lost 2; bases outside the gene matches: 10. Per the germline V gene, CDR1 is SGHNT and CDR2 is YYREEE (reference sequence). In DNA form, the CDR3 reads TGTGCCAGCAGCCCCGTCTCTAGCGGGGGAAACACAGATACGCAGTATTTT. Translating gives CASSPVSSGGNTDTQYF.

CDR3 in amino acids: CASLVGYEQYF. CDR3 DNA sequence: TGCGCCAGCCTTGTGGGCTACGAGCAGTACTTC. The rearrangement uses TRBV5-1 and TRBJ2-7; no reliable D call. CDR1 is SGHRS and CDR2 is YFSETQ in the germline V gene. The V end was cut by 7 bases, the J end by 3 bases, with 8 bases between. This CDR3 comprises 11 residues. Full variable domain (rest looked up from reference TRBV5-1 and TRBJ2-7): KAGVTQTPRYLIKTRGQQVTLSCSPISGHRSVSWYQQTPGQGLQFLFEYFSETQRNKGNFPGRFSGRQFSNSRSEMNVSTLELGDSALYLCASLVGYEQYFGPGTRLTVT.

This clone showed up just once. The CDR3 here is CASSWDRFYGYTF. CDR3 nucleotide sequence: TGTGCCAGCAGCTGGGACAGATTCTATGGCTACACCTTC. The chain couples TRBV5-4 to TRBJ1-2; 7 nucleotides match TRBD1. The CDR3 loop spans 13 amino acids. The ends lost 3 bases at V and 4 bases at J; junction bases unmatched: 3. CDR1 and CDR2 (germline): SGHNT, YYREEE (reference sequence).

This clone showed up just a few times. J is TRBJ1-1 and V is TRBV2; D is possibly TRBD1 (6 bases). Trimming took 1 base from V and 1 from J, leaving 22 bases between them. Per germline, CDR1 SNHLY and CDR2 FYNNEI. This CDR3 spans 19 amino acids. CDR3 DNA: TGTGCCAGCAGTGAAGGAACGCTAAGGGGGTCAGGGGAGAACACTGAAGCTTTCTTT. Its translation: CASSEGTLRGSGENTEAFF.

Remarks on this clone: The same CDR3 is also encoded by other DNA sequences in this sample. The chain uses TRBV5-1 and TRBJ2-2; D is unresolved. This CDR3 has 15 amino acids. Germline V CDR1 and CDR2: SGHRS, YFSETQ. Trimming stripped 0 bases from V and 0 bases from J, with 6 bases between. CDR3 DNA sequence: TGCGCCAGCAGCTTGGTTCAAACGAACACCGGGGAGCTGTTTTTT. Its protein product is CASSLVQTNTGELFF.

The chain has TRBV7-9 and TRBJ1-5; tentative D call: TRBD1 (6 bases). Germline V gene lookup returns CDR1 SEHNR and CDR2 FQNEAQ (reference sequence). V lost 4 bases and J lost 2, with 15 bases in between. CDR3 length: 16 amino acids. Here the CDR3 reads CASSSDSLEGNQPQHF. In DNA, the CDR3 is TGTGCCAGCAGCTCGGACAGCTTAGAGGGCAATCAGCCCCAGCATTTT. The variable domain in full, with the rest retrieved from reference TRBV7-9 and TRBJ1-5, is DTGVSQNPRHKITKRGQNVTFRCDPISEHNRLYWYRQTLGQGPEFLTYFQNEAQLEKSRLLSDRFSAERPKGSFSTLEIQRTEQGDSAMYLCASSSDSLEGNQPQHFGDGTRLSIL.

V is TRBV11-2 and J is TRBJ2-5; D perhaps matches TRBD2 (6 bases). V dropped 2 bases and J dropped 2 bases, with 15 bases sitting between them. This CDR3 spans 16 amino acids. CDR1 is SGHAT and CDR2 is FQNNGV in the germline V gene. The CDR3 here is CASSLKNSGAQETQYF. In DNA, the CDR3 is TGTGCCAGCAGCTTAAAGAATAGCGGAGCTCAAGAGACCCAGTACTTC.

V gene TRBV7-2 combines with J gene TRBJ2-4, with no clear D. The CDR3 covers 14 residues. Between the trimmed V and J ends, which lost 1 base and 0 bases, there was a span of 4 bases. Germline assignment: CDR1 SGHTA and CDR2 FQGNSA. The CDR3 here is CASSLGTAKNIQYF. The CDR3 DNA sequence: TGTGCCAGCAGCTTAGGGACAGCCAAAAACATTCAGTACTTC.

V is TRBV5-1 and J is TRBJ2-2, with 7 bases matching TRBD1. The V segment lost 1 base and the J segment 0 bases; nucleotides outside the gene matches: 6. The CDR3 extends over 17 amino acids. Germline values: CDR1 SGHRS, CDR2 YFSETQ. CDR3 region: CASSLLAGTANTGELFF. As DNA, the CDR3 is TGCGCCAGCAGCTTGTTGGCCGGGACAGCGAACACCGGGGAGCTGTTTTTT.

The genes are TRBV7-9 and TRBJ1-2; no reliable D call. The CDR3 spans 12 residues. Germline assignment: CDR1 SEHNR and CDR2 FQNEAQ (reference sequence). The germline V and J ends were trimmed by 4 bases and 4 bases, with 7 bases remaining between them. The CDR3 DNA reads TGTGCCAGCAGCTCGACCCGCTATGGCTACACCTTC. It yields the protein CASSSTRYGYTF.